The 22 T cell receptor beta chains presented below share a single source sample, sequenced in a study of blood T cell repertoires in COVID-19. TCRdb's copy holds only in-frame clones and misses some; the assay was immunoSEQ multiplex PCR. The data hold a few hundred thousand clones, with about 86% observed a single time. The material sequenced was peripheral blood. These receptors came from an elderly man with acute or convalescent COVID-19.

CDR3 DNA sequence: TGTGCCAGCTCATCGTCCAGGGGACATTCCTACAATGAGCAGTTCTTC. This translates into CASSSSRGHSYNEQFF. The chain uses TRBV18 and TRBJ2-1; tentatively, D is TRBD1 (6 bases). Germline CDR1 and CDR2: KGHSH and LQKENI. Trimming removed 5 bases at V and 1 base at J, with 15 bases between. The CDR3 loop spans 16 amino acids. The whole variable domain, filled in from reference TRBV18 and TRBJ2-1, reads NAGVMQNPRHLVRRRGQEARLRCSPMKGHSHVYWYRQLPEEGLKFMVYLQKENIIDESGMPKERFSAEFPKEGPSILRIQQVVRGDSAAYFCASSSSRGHSYNEQFFGPGTRLTVL.

The rearrangement uses TRBV3-1 (or the pseudogene TRBV3-2) and TRBJ1-4, with TRBD1 as a possible D gene (5 bases). Germline lookup yields CDR1 LGHDT and CDR2 YNNKEL (reference sequence). The CDR3 totals 15 residues. Trimming shortened V by 4 bases and J by 0 bases, and 9 bases separated the two germline ends. The DNA of the CDR3 is TGTGCCAGCAGCCCCGACAGTGCAACTAATGAAAAACTGTTTTTT. Translation: CASSPDSATNEKLFF.

V gene TRBV29-1 combines with J gene TRBJ2-7; weak D call: TRBD2 (6 bases). The CDR3 length is 11 residues. Germline V lookup: CDR1 SQVTM, CDR2 ANQGSEA. V was clipped by 6 bases and J by 1 base, with 7 bases between them. The CDR3 region has the DNA TGCAGCGTGGAGGGGTCCTACGAGCAGTACTTC. It yields the protein CSVEGSYEQYF.

This clone occurred once. The rearrangement links TRBV3-1 (or the pseudogene TRBV3-2) to TRBJ1-3; tentative D call: TRBD1 (6 bases). V lost 4 bases and J 0 bases, leaving 13 bases between the germline ends. There are 16 residues in the CDR3. CDR1 and CDR2 (germline): LGHDT, YNNKEL (reference sequence). The CDR3 DNA reads TGTGCCAGCAGCCGATTCCAGGGGATCTCTGGAAACACCATATATTTT. It is translated as CASSRFQGISGNTIYF.

The chain recombines TRBV6-6 with TRBJ2-7, with 10 bases lining up with TRBD1. This CDR3 comprises 15 residues. V shed 4 bases, J shed 6 bases, and the junction held 9 bases outside the gene matches. The germline gives CDR1 MNHNY, CDR2 SVGAGI (reference sequence). The CDR3, as DNA: TGTGCCAGCAGTTCATACGGGACAGGGGAGCTCGAGCAGTACTTC. Translating gives CASSSYGTGELEQYF.

The chain links TRBV5-8 to TRBJ2-5; 11 bases align to TRBD2. The CDR3 runs 16 residues. J gave up 4 bases and V 4 bases, and 9 bases lay outside the gene matches. Germline V CDR1 and CDR2: SGHTS, YDEGEE. CDR3 sequence (DNA): TGTGCCAGCAGCCCGAGGTGGCTAGCGGGGGGAGAGACCCAGTACTTC. It specifies CASSPRWLAGGETQYF.

This chain joins TRBV18 and TRBJ1-2, with D maybe TRBD1 (5 bases). The CDR3 consists of 15 residues. Germline V gene sequence: CDR1 KGHSH, CDR2 LQKENI. V gave up 0 bases and J gave up 2 bases, with 10 bases separating them. The DNA of the CDR3 is TGTGCCAGCTCACCACCGTGGGGCCAGAACTATGGCTACACCTTC. It codes for CASSPPWGQNYGYTF.

The V and J genes are TRBV6-5 and TRBJ2-7; D is perhaps TRBD2 (6 bases). The CDR3 spans 15 residues. V lost 7 bases and J lost 0, with 16 bases in between. CDR1 is MNHEY, CDR2 SVGAGI, per germline. As DNA, the CDR3 is TGTGCCAGCACCCCACCCGGACTAAGCTCCTACGAGCAGTACTTC. Protein sequence: CASTPPGLSSYEQYF.

This chain uses TRBV7-9 with TRBJ2-3; D remains ambiguous. V dropped 5 bases and J dropped 0 bases, with 9 bases sitting between them. Germline-derived CDR1 and CDR2 are SEHNR and FQNEAQ (reference sequence). This CDR3 region has 14 residues. CDR3 residues: CASSPSVSTDTQYF. The CDR3 coding sequence is TGTGCCAGCAGCCCCAGCGTTAGCACAGATACGCAGTATTTT. Together with reference TRBV7-9 and TRBJ2-3, the CDR3 gives the full variable domain: DTGVSQNPRHKITKRGQNVTFRCDPISEHNRLYWYRQTLGQGPEFLTYFQNEAQLEKSRLLSDRFSAERPKGSFSTLEIQRTEQGDSAMYLCASSPSVSTDTQYFGPGTRLTVL.

J is TRBJ1-4 and V is TRBV3-1 (or the pseudogene TRBV3-2); D unclear. The V gene's germline CDR1 is LGHDT and CDR2 YNNKEL (reference sequence). The CDR3 length is 13 residues. Trimming took off 4 bases at V and 7 bases at J, with 10 bases between the two ends. The CDR3 coding sequence is TGTGCCAGCAGCCCCGGTCACTTTGAAAAACTGTTTTTT. This gives the protein CASSPGHFEKLFF.

This clone showed up just a few times. This chain links TRBV6-6 with TRBJ2-1; 9 bases fit TRBD2. CDR1 and CDR2 (germline): MNHNY, SVGAGI (reference sequence). J was trimmed by 4 bases and V by 7 bases; bases with no gene match: 2. The CDR3 totals 13 residues. CDR3 nucleotides: TGTGCCAGCAAGCGGGGGGTGTACAATGAGCAGTTCTTC. Translating it yields CASKRGVYNEQFF.

This clone was observed a single time. The chain is built from TRBV4-1 and TRBJ2-1, with 12 bases aligning to TRBD1. CDR1 and CDR2 (germline): MGHRA, YSYEKL. J was trimmed by 7 bases and V by 3 bases; bases with no gene match: 4. The length of the CDR3 is 15 residues. The chain's CDR3 is CASSQGDRGRNEQFF. The CDR3, as DNA: TGCGCCAGCAGCCAGGGGGACAGGGGGCGAAATGAGCAGTTCTTC.

CDR3: CASSFRVAGANVLTF. The CDR3 DNA reads TGTGCCAGTAGTTTCAGGGTTGCTGGGGCCAACGTCCTGACTTTC. The V and J genes are TRBV19 and TRBJ2-6; tentatively, D is TRBD1 (5 bases). The CDR3 totals 15 residues. Per the germline V gene, CDR1 is LNHDA and CDR2 is SQIVND (reference sequence). The V end lost 5 bases, the J end lost 2 bases, and 10 bases lay between the germline ends.

The chain employs TRBV9 and TRBJ1-5, with D maybe TRBD1 (5 bases). V lost 3 bases and J lost 0, with 10 bases in between. This CDR3 has 15 residues. Germline V gene lookup returns CDR1 SGDLS and CDR2 YYNGEE. The CDR3 region has the DNA TGTGCCAGCAGCGCGGGGACTTCTAGCAATCAGCCCCAGCATTTT. Amino acid sequence: CASSAGTSSNQPQHF.

The CDR3 region has the DNA TGCGCCAGCAGCTTGGAACAGGGAAAGCGGTACTTC. Amino acids: CASSLEQGKRYF. The V gene is TRBV5-1, the J gene TRBJ2-7, with D maybe TRBD1 (6 bases). V was cut by 0 bases and J by 12 bases, with 13 bases left in between. Germline V gene sequence: CDR1 SGHRS, CDR2 YFSETQ. The CDR3 runs to 12 residues.

The V and J genes are TRBV15 and TRBJ2-3; D is uncertain. With 0 bases removed from V and 0 bases from J, the gap between germline ends came to 10 bases. The germline V gene has CDR1 LNHNV and CDR2 YYDKDF (reference sequence). This CDR3 has 16 residues. The CDR3 coding sequence is TGTGCCACCAGCAGAGATTATACAGTTAGCACAGATACGCAGTATTTT. Translated: CATSRDYTVSTDTQYF.

V gene TRBV2 combines with J gene TRBJ1-2, with 7 nucleotides matching TRBD1. With 6 bases clipped from V and 4 bases from J, the junction kept 11 bases outside the gene matches. Germline V gene data show CDR1 as SNHLY and CDR2 as FYNNEI. This CDR3 comprises 15 residues. CDR3 in amino acids: CASRHTPTGPYGYTF. The CDR3 region has the DNA TGTGCCAGCAGGCATACCCCGACAGGGCCCTATGGCTACACCTTC.

The chain carries TRBV10-1 and TRBJ1-1; the match to TRBD1 covers 8 bases. The germline CDR1 and CDR2 sequences are WNHNN and SYGVQD (reference sequence). This CDR3 region has 14 residues. Germline trimming cut 2 bases from V and 4 bases from J; bases unmatched to any gene: 3. The CDR3 coding sequence is TGCGCCAGCAGTGAGGGACAGGGAGTCACTGAAGCTTTCTTT. Protein sequence: CASSEGQGVTEAFF.

This clone has more than one count but fewer than ten. The rearrangement joins TRBV5-1 to TRBJ2-6; D ambiguous. In germline, CDR1 is SGHRS, CDR2 YFSETQ. V was clipped by 1 base and J by 2 bases, with 7 bases between them. This CDR3 has 15 residues. CDR3 in amino acids: CASSLTVAGANVLTF. The CDR3 nucleotides read TGCGCCAGCAGCTTGACTGTTGCTGGGGCCAACGTCCTGACTTTC.

This chain uses TRBV27 with TRBJ2-3; 9 nucleotides match TRBD2. The CDR3 spans 17 residues. The V segment lost 5 bases and the J segment 0 bases; nucleotides outside the gene matches: 9. Germline CDR1 MNHEY, CDR2 SMNVEV (reference sequence). The chain's CDR3 is CASSPPGLAPSTDTQYF. The CDR3 DNA reads as TGTGCCAGCAGTCCGCCTGGACTAGCGCCTAGCACAGATACGCAGTATTTT.

This clone was counted between two and nine times. The chain joins TRBV14 to TRBJ1-1; D not certain. CDR3 size: 15 residues. Between the trimmed V and J ends, which lost 4 bases and 5 bases, there was a span of 17 bases. Per the germline V gene, CDR1 is SGHDN and CDR2 is FVKESK. The CDR3 sequence: CASSPMLGRRTEAFF. CDR3 nucleotide sequence: TGTGCCAGCAGCCCCATGCTGGGGAGGAGGACTGAAGCTTTCTTT.

This sequence joins TRBV3-1 (or the pseudogene TRBV3-2) and TRBJ1-2; perhaps TRBD1 as D (6 bases). V lost 0 bases, J lost 8 bases, and 13 bases lay in between. CDR1 LGHDT and CDR2 YNNKEL come from the germline V gene (reference sequence). This CDR3 has 14 amino acids. The CDR3 nucleotides are TGTGCCAGCAGCCAAGATAGTGGGGGCCGGGGCTACACCTTC. This gives the protein CASSQDSGGRGYTF.